Below, 27 T cell receptor beta chains from the same sample are listed, as sequenced in a study of regulatory T cells in long-lasting Graves disease. Construction of TCR beta libraries relied on iRepertoire HTBI primers and on Arm-PCR targeting CDR3 regions. TCRdb analysed the multiplex PCR reads with MiXCR anew, one entry per CDR3 protein. The sample carries 440,000 or so distinct CDR3 sequences, 14% to 15% recorded once. This sample's time point: newly diagnosed GD, antithyroid drugs for less than 3 months. Scientists built the TCR library using RNA that was extracted from PBMCs. These same data were also listed under a study on T cells in Graves' hyperthyroidism and ophthalmopathy.

The material was peripheral blood mononuclear cells (PBMCs), obtained at new diagnosis, from a patient treated with antithyroid drugs. These receptors all stem from a woman in her twenties or thirties with Graves disease.

V gene TRBV2 combines with J gene TRBJ1-6; D is perhaps TRBD1 (5 bases). Per the germline V gene, CDR1 is SNHLY and CDR2 is FYNNEI. V was pared by 6 bases and J by 8 bases, with 8 bases between. CDR3 length: 12 residues. CDR3 region: CASSWGDSPLHF. The CDR3 DNA is TGTGCCAGCAGCTGGGGGGATTCACCCCTCCACTTT. The full variable domain, rest sourced from reference TRBV2 and TRBJ1-6, is EPEVTQTPSHQVTQMGQEVILRCVPISNHLYFYWYRQILGQKVEFLVSFYNNEISEKSEIFDDQFSVERPDGSNFTLKIRSTKLEDSAMYFCASSWGDSPLHFGNGTRLTVT.

This clonotype was recorded many times. The genes are TRBV3-1 and TRBJ2-5, with D uncertain. The CDR3 runs 15 residues. Per the germline V gene, CDR1 is LGHDT and CDR2 is YNNKEL (reference sequence). With 4 bases removed from V and 4 bases from J, the gap between germline ends came to 16 bases. CDR3 nucleotide sequence: TGTGCCAGCAGCCGCGATTGGAAAACGCTAGAGACCCAGTACTTC. Protein product: CASSRDWKTLETQYF.

In its sample, this clonotype was seen many times. The junction differs from germline at one of its ends, possibly a read error. The chain is built from TRBV5-1 and TRBJ1-4; tentative D call: TRBD1 (5 bases). The CDR3 sequence is 14 residues long. Germline lookup yields CDR1 SGHRS and CDR2 YFSETQ. In DNA form, the CDR3 reads TGTGCCAGCAGCTTAGGGGTATCTAATGAAAAACTGTTTTTT. Translation gives CASSLGVSNEKLFF.

This chain joins TRBV30 and TRBJ2-3, with 10 bases identical to TRBD1. The trim removed 5 bases at V and 2 bases at J, leaving 7 bases unmatched. The CDR3 spans 15 residues. Germline V gives CDR1 GTSNPN, CDR2 SVGIG (reference sequence). The CDR3 nucleotides are TGTGCCTGGGAAACCGGGACAGGGGCCACAGATACGCAGTATTTT. Translated: CAWETGTGATDTQYF.

This clonotype has a count of ten or more. This sequence joins TRBV11-2 and TRBJ2-7; 8 bases fit TRBD1. V lost 2 bases to trimming and J lost 6 bases; unmatched junction nucleotides: 6. The CDR3 totals 14 residues. Germline V gene sequence: CDR1 SGHAT, CDR2 FQNNGV. The CDR3 sequence: CASSLQQGGFEQYF. CDR3 in DNA: TGTGCCAGCAGCTTACAACAGGGGGGCTTCGAGCAGTACTTC.

This clonotype came up many times. V is TRBV6-1 and J is TRBJ2-1; 7 bases are shared with TRBD1. The CDR3 consists of 15 residues. Trimming removed 6 bases from V and 3 bases from J; junction bases left unmatched: 8. Germline CDR1 and CDR2: MNHNS and SASEGT. In DNA form, the CDR3 reads TGTGCCAGCAGGGACAGGCGGACGGGCTACAATGAGCAGTTCTTC. Translating it yields CASRDRRTGYNEQFF.

This clonotype came up many times. The genes are TRBV2 and TRBJ2-7; no clear D. The V gene lost 1 base and the J gene lost 2 bases, with 6 bases spanning the gap. CDR3 length: 13 amino acids. Germline values: CDR1 SNHLY, CDR2 FYNNEI. This CDR3 is CASSEVGPYEQYF. The CDR3 nucleotides read TGTGCCAGCAGTGAAGTGGGCCCCTACGAGCAGTACTTC.

The chain joins TRBV10-2 to TRBJ2-7, with D perhaps given as TRBD1 or TRBD2 (5 bases each). Trimming took off 3 bases at V and 0 bases at J, with 6 bases between the two ends. The V gene's germline CDR1 is WSHSY and CDR2 SAAADI. This CDR3 is 13 amino acids long. CDR3 protein: CASSDGTSYEQYF. In DNA form, the CDR3 reads TGCGCCAGCAGTGACGGGACCTCCTACGAGCAGTACTTC.

The chain has TRBV30 and TRBJ2-7; D assignment may be TRBD1 or TRBD2 (5 bases each). Germline V CDR1 and CDR2: GTSNPN, SVGIG (reference sequence). V was trimmed by 0 bases and J by 6 bases, leaving 15 bases between them. The CDR3 consists of 14 residues. The CDR3 region is CAWSVLGSGAEQYF. DNA for the CDR3: TGTGCCTGGAGTGTACTTGGGTCCGGGGCCGAGCAGTACTTC.

This clonotype has at least ten counts. V and J are TRBV20-1 and TRBJ2-1, with 10 bases that match TRBD2. V was clipped by 5 bases and J by 6 bases; unmatched bases: 4. Looked up from germline, CDR1 is DFQATT and CDR2 is SNEGSKA (reference sequence). The CDR3 runs 13 residues. CDR3 region: CSAPVAGGNEQFF. The CDR3 DNA sequence: TGCAGTGCTCCGGTAGCGGGGGGCAATGAGCAGTTCTTC.

This clonotype has ten or more counts. The gene calls are TRBV5-1 and TRBJ2-7; tentatively, D is TRBD1 (5 bases). Trimming removed 4 bases from V and 2 bases from J, with 16 bases in between. The CDR3 has 15 amino acids. The germline V gene has CDR1 SGHRS and CDR2 YFSETQ. CDR3 nucleotides: TGCGCCAGCAGCCCCTCTTGGGGCCGTGCCTACGAGCAGTACTTC. Translating gives CASSPSWGRAYEQYF.

In its sample, this clonotype was seen once. The gene calls are TRBV7-9 and TRBJ2-2; D remains unclear. Trimming cost V 5 bases and J 6 bases, with 10 bases left between them. CDR3 length: 13 residues. CDR1 and CDR2 from the germline V gene are SEHNR and FQNEAQ (reference sequence). The CDR3 sequence: CASSPEFPGELFF. In DNA form, the CDR3 reads TGTGCCAGCAGCCCAGAATTTCCCGGGGAGCTGTTTTTT.

This clonotype showed up many times. The V gene is TRBV12-3 or TRBV12-4, the J gene TRBJ2-7; D remains unclear. The length of the CDR3 is 14 residues. V lost 2 bases, J lost 5 bases, and 13 bases lay in between. CDR3 protein: CASSLRSAQDEQYF. Here the CDR3 DNA reads TGTGCCAGCAGTTTAAGGTCAGCCCAGGACGAGCAGTACTTC.

This rearrangement joins TRBV12-3 or TRBV12-4 to TRBJ1-2; D might be TRBD1 (5 bases). With 5 bases removed from V and 5 bases from J, the gap between germline ends came to 18 bases. The CDR3 spans 15 residues. The CDR3: CASSPLRVEAYGYTF. The CDR3 coding sequence is TGTGCCAGCAGTCCGCTCAGGGTGGAGGCGTATGGCTACACCTTC.

The J gene is TRBJ1-4, the V gene TRBV5-6; no clear D gene. The germline CDR1 and CDR2 sequences are SGHDT and YYEEEE. V was clipped by 4 bases and J by 4 bases, with 8 bases between them. The CDR3 runs to 13 residues. This chain's CDR3 is CASSPAVNEKLFF. CDR3 DNA sequence: TGTGCCAGCAGCCCCGCGGTTAATGAAAAACTGTTTTTT.

The CDR3 here is CASSFSFPIIYF. CDR3 sequence (DNA): TGTGCCAGCAGCTTTTCGTTTCCCATCATTTATTTT. The chain is built from TRBV7-2 and TRBJ2-3; D gene unclear. From germline, CDR1 is SGHTA and CDR2 FQGNSA. The CDR3 covers 12 residues. Between the trimmed V and J ends, which lost 3 bases and 15 bases, there was a span of 16 bases.

A note on this clonotype: The DNA is omitted, as the CDR3 cannot be located on it reliably, and the CDR3 follows TCRdb's listing. The chain links TRBV27 to TRBJ2-1; TRBD2 is the table's D call, not checked against the DNA. The CDR3 has 15 amino acids, counting both end residues. The germline V gene has CDR1 MNHEY and CDR2 SMNVEV (reference sequence). The CDR3 reads CASSSSGGQYNEQFF.

This clonotype appeared many times. The chain recombines TRBV24-1 with TRBJ2-6; 7 nucleotides align to TRBD1. This CDR3 comprises 17 residues. V shed 4 bases, J shed 4 bases, and the junction held 9 bases outside the gene matches. Per the germline V gene, CDR1 is KGHDR and CDR2 is SFDVKD. This CDR3 reads CATSDANRGAGANVLTF. DNA for the CDR3: TGTGCCACCAGTGACGCAAACAGGGGAGCAGGGGCCAACGTCCTGACTTTC.

This clonotype was seen at least ten times. This rearrangement joins TRBV28 to TRBJ1-2; maybe TRBD1 (6 bases). Trimming pared 3 bases from V and 6 bases from J, leaving 11 bases between. Germline values: CDR1 MDHEN, CDR2 SYDVKM. This CDR3 has 13 residues. The CDR3 sequence is CASSFTGIHGYTF. The CDR3 nucleotides read TGTGCCAGCAGTTTCACAGGGATCCATGGCTACACCTTC.

The sample holds many counts of this clonotype. The junction shows a germline mismatch at one end, possibly a read error. The rearrangement uses TRBV27 and TRBJ2-1; 13 bases match TRBD2. Germline lookup yields CDR1 MNHEY and CDR2 SMNVEV (reference sequence). The CDR3 contains 16 residues. DNA of the CDR3: TGTGCCAGCAGCTTATTGGGACTAGCGGGGTACAATGAGCAGTTCTTC. This sequence encodes CASSLLGLAGYNEQFF.

V and J are TRBV29-1 and TRBJ1-1; D remains unclear. This CDR3 is built from 12 residues. Trimming took off 8 bases at V and 0 bases at J, with 10 bases between the two ends. In germline, CDR1 is SQVTM, CDR2 ANQGSEA. The chain's CDR3 is CSPRAVNTEAFF. The CDR3, as DNA: TGCAGCCCAAGGGCGGTGAACACTGAAGCTTTCTTT.

Regarding this clonotype: A read error may explain this, as a much larger clone is one base away. V is TRBV5-1 and J is TRBJ2-6, with TRBD1 as a possible D gene (5 bases). This CDR3 region has 18 residues. Trimming pared 5 bases from V and 2 bases from J, leaving 20 bases between. Germline assignment: CDR1 SGHRS and CDR2 YFSETQ. Written as DNA, the CDR3 is TGCGCCAGCAGGCCGTCAGAAGGGGTTGGGGCTGGGGCCAACGTCCTGACTTTC. This gives the protein CASRPSEGVGAGANVLTF.

This clonotype was picked up many times. DNA for the CDR3: TGTGCCAGCAGCCAAACCGGACAGTTTGGGCAGCCCCAGCATTTT. Translated, it gives CASSQTGQFGQPQHF. The chain uses TRBV12-3 or TRBV12-4 and TRBJ1-5, with D maybe TRBD1 (6 bases). CDR3 length: 15 amino acids. Trimming removed 6 bases at V and 7 bases at J, with 19 bases between.

V gene TRBV3-1 combines with J gene TRBJ2-3; 7 nucleotides agree with TRBD2. Per germline, CDR1 LGHDT and CDR2 YNNKEL (reference sequence). CDR3 length: 15 residues. The V and J ends lost 3 bases and 2 bases, in that order; junction bases with no gene match: 5. The CDR3 DNA follows: TGTGCCAGCAGCCAGCTAGCGGCTAACACAGATACGCAGTATTTT. It specifies CASSQLAANTDTQYF.

This clonotype was seen a handful of times. The chain links TRBV4-2 to TRBJ2-3, with D perhaps TRBD2 (6 bases). Germline loops: CDR1 LGHNA, CDR2 YNFKEQ. V was pared by 1 base and J by 1 base, with 12 bases between. The CDR3 extends over 16 amino acids. For the CDR3, the DNA is TGTGCCAGCAGCCAAGTGGCCGGGAGAGGCACAGATACGCAGTATTTT. As protein: CASSQVAGRGTDTQYF.

The sample holds a few counts of this clonotype. This chain links TRBV19 with TRBJ1-4; possible D gene TRBD1, 5 bases. The V gene's germline CDR1 is LNHDA and CDR2 SQIVND (reference sequence). The CDR3 loop spans 14 amino acids. V dropped 3 bases and J dropped 6 bases, with 11 bases sitting between them. The CDR3, as DNA: TGTGCCAGTAGTATCGGGGCCTACCATGAAAAACTGTTTTTT. Translated, it gives CASSIGAYHEKLFF.

There are many counts of this clonotype. The V and J genes are TRBV20-1 and TRBJ1-2; D is unclear. CDR1 and CDR2 from the germline V gene are DFQATT and SNEGSKA (reference sequence). This CDR3 is built from 11 residues. V was shortened by 3 bases and J by 4 bases, with 6 bases between the two germline ends. CDR3 sequence: CSASKVYGYTF. The CDR3, as DNA: TGCAGTGCTAGTAAGGTCTATGGCTACACCTTC.